This TCR beta chain was identified during a study of blood T cell repertoires in COVID-19. Background on the study: COVID-19 samples collected from the United States, Italy and Spain covered acute and convalescent phases. PBMCs, B-cell-depleted T cells, or T cells provided the cDNA or gDNA that made up the material.

In the original processing: Nucleated cell number was recorded as an estimate derived from reference gene primer amplification. TCRdb's table, derived via immunoSEQ multiplex PCR, lists solely in-frame clones and lacks some. That table is the source of V, J and clone size, and D and trimming were worked out from the DNA. The sample has around 260,000 clones, over 65% seen once. Germline values: CDR1 SNHLY, CDR2 FYNNEI. This CDR3 contains 13 residues. The V and J ends lost 4 bases and 1 base respectively, with 5 bases between them. The sequenced sample consisted of peripheral blood. The origin of this receptor is a man in his 60s who had recovered from COVID-19. The chain is built from TRBV2 and TRBJ1-5; D gene uncertain. This chain's CDR3 is CASSGESNQPQHF. The DNA for the CDR3 is TGTGCCAGCAGTGGCGAGAGCAATCAGCCCCAGCATTTT. Variable domain in full (rest from reference TRBV2 and TRBJ1-5): EPEVTQTPSHQVTQMGQEVILRCVPISNHLYFYWYRQILGQKVEFLVSFYNNEISEKSEIFDDQFSVERPDGSNFTLKIRSTKLEDSAMYFCASSGESNQPQHFGDGTRLSIL.